These 5 T cell receptor beta chains share one sample of origin, sequenced in a study of cytomegalovirus exposure and HLA in healthy donors. Generated by immunoSEQ multiplex PCR, the TCRdb table keeps only in-frame clones and is missing some. The sample holds 140,000 to 150,000 clones, approximately 94% seen once. Material: PBMCs. All receptors come from a man aged 18 to 30 in good health and CMV-seropositive.

The rearrangement uses TRBV5-6 and TRBJ2-7, with 13 bases that match TRBD2. The germline V gene encodes CDR1 SGHDT and CDR2 YYEEEE. CDR3 length: 17 residues. V was pared by 4 bases and J by 2 bases, with 9 bases of the junction left unmatched. The CDR3 reads CASSRLAGGRQPYEQYF. The CDR3 coding sequence is TGTGCCAGCAGCCGACTAGCGGGAGGTAGGCAACCCTACGAGCAGTACTTC.

This clone was found once. The rearrangement links TRBV6-6 to TRBJ2-3; 7 bases are a match to TRBD2. CDR3 size: 15 residues. V was pared by 5 bases and J by 6 bases, with 11 bases of the junction left unmatched. The germline CDR1 and CDR2 sequences are MNHNY and SVGAGI (reference sequence). CDR3 in amino acids: CASSGPAGSVDTQYF. DNA for the CDR3: TGTGCCAGCAGTGGACCAGCGGGATCAGTGGATACGCAGTATTTT.

This chain links TRBV2 with TRBJ2-1, with TRBD1 matching over 7 bases. CDR1 is SNHLY, CDR2 FYNNEI, per germline. The CDR3 has 12 residues. The junction had 0 bases not matched to a gene; V was cut back by 4 bases and J by 6 bases. CDR3 sequence: CASSGQGNEQFF. The CDR3, as DNA: TGTGCCAGCAGTGGACAGGGCAATGAGCAGTTCTTC.

This chain uses TRBV2 with TRBJ2-5, with 12 positions matching TRBD1. CDR1 and CDR2 (germline): SNHLY, FYNNEI. V lost 8 bases to trimming and J lost 5 bases; unmatched junction nucleotides: 9. This CDR3 region has 15 residues. This chain's CDR3 is CASAKGTGGLETQYF. The CDR3 DNA sequence: TGTGCCAGCGCTAAGGGGACAGGGGGCTTGGAGACCCAGTACTTC.

Only one count was recorded for this clone. V usage is TRBV28 and J usage is TRBJ1-1, with TRBD1 as a possible D gene (6 bases). CDR1 and CDR2 from the germline V gene are MDHEN and SYDVKM. Trimming removed 3 bases from V and 0 bases from J, with 11 bases in between. The CDR3 is made up of 15 amino acids. The CDR3 nucleotides are TGTGCCAGCAGTTTGGGGGACACCTTGAACACTGAAGCTTTCTTT. This sequence encodes CASSLGDTLNTEAFF.